This TCR beta chain was identified in a study of blood T cell repertoires in COVID-19. There are 14 residues in the CDR3. Germline V CDR1 and CDR2: SGHRS, YFSETQ. Germline trimming cut 4 bases from V and 3 bases from J; bases unmatched to any gene: 5. TCRdb keeps only in-frame clones here, not all; method: immunoSEQ multiplex PCR. The table has about 100,000 clones, 88% seen once. This chain links TRBV5-1 with TRBJ2-5; 8 positions agree with TRBD2. This receptor was taken from a woman aged 55-69 years with acute or convalescent COVID-19. The sequenced sample was peripheral blood. The CDR3 sequence is CASSPGGAKETQYF. CDR3 in DNA: TGCGCCAGCAGCCCGGGGGGGGCCAAAGAGACCCAGTACTTC. The variable domain in full, completed from reference TRBV5-1 and TRBJ2-5, reads KAGVTQTPRYLIKTRGQQVTLSCSPISGHRSVSWYQQTPGQGLQFLFEYFSETQRNKGNFPGRFSGRQFSNSRSEMNVSTLELGDSALYLCASSPGGAKETQYFGPGTRLLVL.